This T cell receptor (beta chain) was sequenced in a study of shared clonotypes between healthy human individuals. Looking at the study overall: With ages of 18 to 49, the donors were a couple of women and a few men.

At the deep level, the assay was run. The data were produced by immunoSEQ multiplex PCR, yet TCRdb's version contains in-frame clones alone and is incomplete. Seen here are about 490,000 clones, roughly 85% observed once, and the top ten hold roughly 12%. The germline CDR1 and CDR2 sequences are SGHKS and YYEKEE (reference sequence). The V and J ends lost 5 bases and 4 bases respectively, with 15 bases between them. This CDR3 contains 14 residues. The V gene is TRBV5-5, the J gene TRBJ1-2, with D possibly being TRBD1 (5 bases). Sequencing used PBMCs. This clonotype was sampled from a woman in her 40s in good health. Some clones in this sample may be carry-over from other donors' samples. In DNA form, the CDR3 reads TGTGCCAGCAGACTTCTGGGGGTCGGCTATGGCTACACCTTC. As protein: CASRLLGVGYGYTF.